The text below deals with one TCR beta chain. The sample belongs to a study of shared clonotypes between healthy human individuals. Germline V lookup: CDR1 LNHDA, CDR2 SQIVND (reference sequence). V was clipped by 3 bases and J by 1 base, with 15 bases between them. This CDR3 is 16 amino acids long. Only in-frame clones appear in the TCRdb table, and some are missing; sequencing was by immunoSEQ multiplex PCR. The sample carries approximately 2.3 million clones, approximately 93% recorded once. The rearrangement uses TRBV19 and TRBJ1-1; TRBD1 might be the D (5 bases). Input material: naive CD4+ T cells from PBMCs. The subset here: CD45RA+ positively selected. The clonotype was recovered from a man aged 18 to 29 in good health. Some clones in this sample may be carry-over from other donors' samples. The CDR3 sequence is CASSIGTAPPNTEAFF. The CDR3 DNA reads as TGTGCCAGTAGTATCGGGACGGCCCCTCCGAACACTGAAGCTTTCTTT.